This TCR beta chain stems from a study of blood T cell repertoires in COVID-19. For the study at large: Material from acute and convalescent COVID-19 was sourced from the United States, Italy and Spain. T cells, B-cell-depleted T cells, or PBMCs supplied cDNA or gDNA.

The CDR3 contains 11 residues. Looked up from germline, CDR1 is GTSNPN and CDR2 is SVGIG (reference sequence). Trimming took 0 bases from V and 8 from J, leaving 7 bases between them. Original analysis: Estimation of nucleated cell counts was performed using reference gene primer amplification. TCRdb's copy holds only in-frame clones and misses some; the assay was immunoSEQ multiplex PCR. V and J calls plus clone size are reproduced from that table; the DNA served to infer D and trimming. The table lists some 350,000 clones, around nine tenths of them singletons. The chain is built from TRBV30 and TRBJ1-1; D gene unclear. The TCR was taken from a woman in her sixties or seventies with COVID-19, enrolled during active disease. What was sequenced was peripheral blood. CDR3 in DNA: TGTGCCTGGAGTGTAAACTGGGAAGCTTTCTTT. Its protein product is CAWSVNWEAFF.